The clone carrying this T cell receptor (beta chain) has a handful of counts. TCRdb independently ran MiXCR on the RACE reads; one entry per CDR3 protein. The sample lists approximately 320,000 distinct CDR3 sequences; roughly 6% were seen once. Noted time point: pre-sensitization, week 0. As to treatment: therapeutic diphenylcyclopropenone sensitization with weekly scalp DPC. The CDR3 runs 11 residues. CDR1 and CDR2 from the germline V gene are DFQATT and SNEGSKA (reference sequence). This entry belongs to a study of human T cells and chemical hapten exposure. Study context: Alopecia universalis, totalis or areata was present in patients who were mostly female.

This receptor was taken from a woman in her late teens or twenties with alopecia areata. Some clones in this sample may be carry-over from other donors' samples. This material consisted of whole blood, taken in connection with sensitization to the hapten diphenylcyclopropenone (DPC). This chain connects TRBV20-1 to TRBJ1-1, with 11 positions matching TRBD1. The CDR3 spells CKGTGGTEAFF. The CDR3 nucleotides are TGCAAAGGGACAGGGGGCACTGAAGCTTTCTTT.